This TCR beta chain derives from a study of cytomegalovirus exposure and HLA in healthy donors. General study points: It was reportedly the case that the classifier diagnosed cytomegalovirus status with high specificity and sensitivity. The finding came from a later analysis; first-cohort TCR clusters tended to co-occur in the 110 or so validation repertoires. Cytomegalovirus-associated status was assigned to roughly 160 TCR beta chains.

The donors were members of the validation cohort comprising some 130 subjects, separate from the roughly 600-subject first cohort. About this clone itself: The antigen is not known.

Sequencing was performed with immunoSEQ multiplex PCR; in TCRdb, only in-frame clones are kept and a portion is missing. The sample consists of more than 250,000 clones, more than 80% of them appearing once. In germline, CDR1 is SGHTA, CDR2 FQGNSA. The CDR3 extends over 14 amino acids. V dropped 0 bases and J dropped 4 bases, with 10 bases sitting between them. This sequence joins TRBV7-2 and TRBJ2-7, with D maybe TRBD2 (5 bases). Sequenced input: PBMCs. This receptor was identified in a woman aged 18-29 years in good health and CMV-seronegative. Written as DNA, the CDR3 is TGTGCCAGCAGCTTAGCACTAGAAAGGTACGAGCAGTACTTC. It is translated as CASSLALERYEQYF.